The 27 T cell receptor beta chains presented below share a single source sample, sequenced in a study of robustness of blood B and T cell sequencing (dated by TCRdb to the late 2010s). Libraries came from PCR. TCRdb records Illumina MiSeq as the sequencer. Synthesis of cDNA relied on SMARTScribe reverse transcriptase together with a 5' template-switch oligo that added a universal priming site. A 12-nucleotide random unique molecular identifier (UMI) was carried by the template-switch oligo, and each cDNA molecule was tagged with this UMI. The public reads were quality trimmed at Q25 with fastp and then assembled into clones with MiXCR by TCRdb, keeping productive beta chains. Each CDR3 protein appears once, grouped with its most common genes and DNA. Recorded for this sample are around 4,200 distinct CDR3 sequences; 50% of them occurred a single time. Roughly 23% of the sample is held by the ten biggest clonotypes.

TCRbeta repertoires were measured from mRNA instead of genomic DNA, an approach that captures expressed receptors. Sequencing used peripheral blood. The receptor set was obtained from a human donor in good health.

The chain carries TRBV6-5 and TRBJ2-7; D might be TRBD1 (5 bases). This CDR3 contains 14 residues. V was shortened by 6 bases and J by 0 bases, with 12 bases between the two germline ends. Germline lookup yields CDR1 MNHEY and CDR2 SVGAGI. The CDR3 coding sequence is TGTGCCAGCAGCGACCCAGGGATCTCCTACGAGCAGTACTTC. Its translation is CASSDPGISYEQYF.

V is TRBV11-3 and J is TRBJ1-1; D may be TRBD1 (6 bases). The CDR3 length is 13 residues. Trimming took off 6 bases at V and 4 bases at J, with 12 bases between the two ends. CDR1 SGHNT and CDR2 YENEEA come from the germline V gene. The CDR3 here is CASRQGWLTEAFF. CDR3 sequence (DNA): TGTGCCAGCAGACAGGGATGGCTCACTGAAGCTTTCTTT.

The gene calls are TRBV7-9 and TRBJ2-1; 7 bases map to TRBD2. The germline CDR1 and CDR2 sequences are SEHNR and FQNEAQ (reference sequence). The CDR3 is made up of 14 amino acids. Trimming cost V 4 bases and J 4 bases; bases outside gene matches: 4. The CDR3 DNA follows: TGTGCCAGCAGCTCCGGACTAGATTACAATGAGCAGTTCTTC. This sequence encodes CASSSGLDYNEQFF.

This chain connects TRBV4-1 to TRBJ1-1, with a weak D call TRBD1 (6 bases). This CDR3 is built from 13 residues. Trimming removed 4 bases at V and 10 bases at J, with 16 bases between. Germline-derived CDR1 and CDR2 are MGHRA and YSYEKL. The CDR3 DNA reads as TGCGCCAGCAGCCTCGAGGGGGTTGGACCAGCTTTCTTT. Translation gives CASSLEGVGPAFF.

The genes are TRBV10-3 and TRBJ1-1; D unclear. CDR1 is ENHRY and CDR2 is SYGVKD in the germline V gene. The CDR3 has 12 residues. Trimming removed 3 bases at V and 1 base at J, with 3 bases between. The CDR3 DNA reads as TGTGCCATCAGTGACTCGAACACTGAAGCTTTCTTT. It codes for CAISDSNTEAFF.

J is TRBJ2-1 and V is TRBV5-6; 13 nucleotides align to TRBD2. This CDR3 is 17 amino acids long. V lost 4 bases, J lost 3 bases, and 7 bases stayed unmatched. CDR1 is SGHDT, CDR2 YYEEEE, per germline. This chain's CDR3 is CASSPGLAGDFYNEQFF. CDR3 sequence (DNA): TGTGCCAGCAGCCCTGGACTAGCGGGGGATTTCTACAATGAGCAGTTCTTC.

The chain is built from TRBV7-9 and TRBJ1-2; D is perhaps TRBD1 (6 bases). The germline gives CDR1 SEHNR, CDR2 FQNEAQ (reference sequence). The V end lost 5 bases, the J end lost 7 bases, and 14 bases lay between the germline ends. CDR3 length: 13 residues. CDR3 coding DNA: TGTGCCAGCAGCAGTCGGGACATAGTTGGCTACACCTTC. It translates to CASSSRDIVGYTF.

This clonotype was seen a few times. The rearrangement joins TRBV7-2 to TRBJ2-1; 9 bases match TRBD2. From germline, CDR1 is SGHTA and CDR2 FQGNSA. V was pared by 1 base and J by 10 bases, with 8 bases of the junction left unmatched. This CDR3 has 15 residues. CDR3 in amino acids: CASSLVAGVLNEQFF. The CDR3 nucleotides are TGTGCCAGCAGCTTAGTAGCGGGGGTGTTAAACGAGCAGTTCTTC.

J is TRBJ1-2 and V is TRBV5-4; D is possibly TRBD1 (6 bases). The CDR3 runs 13 residues. Per germline, CDR1 SGHNT and CDR2 YYREEE (reference sequence). Trimming removed 3 bases from V and 3 bases from J, with 9 bases in between. CDR3 amino acids: CASSSSGDYGYTF. CDR3 DNA sequence: TGTGCCAGCAGCTCCTCAGGGGACTATGGCTACACCTTC.

This clonotype was detected only a few times. The V call is TRBV3-1, the J call TRBJ1-2; TRBD1 might be the D (5 bases). The V end lost 2 bases, the J end lost 4 bases, and 14 bases lay between the germline ends. CDR3 size: 15 residues. The germline V gene encodes CDR1 LGHDT and CDR2 YNNKEL (reference sequence). The CDR3 here is CASSQNRGLAYGYTF. CDR3 coding DNA: TGTGCCAGCAGCCAAAACCGGGGACTCGCCTATGGCTACACCTTC.

This clonotype was seen more than once but under ten times. The chain joins TRBV2 to TRBJ1-1; maybe TRBD1 (5 bases). The CDR3 runs 13 residues. Trimming stripped 5 bases from V and 2 bases from J, with 9 bases between. Germline-derived CDR1 and CDR2 are SNHLY and FYNNEI. This CDR3 is CASSPQGNTEAFF. For the CDR3, the DNA is TGTGCCAGCAGTCCTCAGGGTAACACTGAAGCTTTCTTT.

The chain is built from TRBV6-1 and TRBJ1-6; tentative D call: TRBD1 (5 bases). Germline V gene data show CDR1 as MNHNS and CDR2 as SASEGT. Between the trimmed V and J ends, which lost 6 bases and 7 bases, there was a span of 10 bases. There are 13 residues in the CDR3. In DNA form, the CDR3 reads TGTGCCAGCAGCACGTACAGGAATTCACCCCTCCACTTT. It encodes CASSTYRNSPLHF.

This clonotype was counted once. The gene calls are TRBV5-6 and TRBJ2-7; the match to TRBD2 covers 12 bases. The CDR3 extends over 15 amino acids. J was trimmed by 7 bases and V by 0 bases; bases with no gene match: 5. The germline V gene encodes CDR1 SGHDT and CDR2 YYEEEE. The CDR3 DNA reads as TGTGCCAGCAGCTTGGATCGCCTAGCGGGGGGGGAGCAGTACTTC. This translates into CASSLDRLAGGEQYF.

The chain carries TRBV5-1 and TRBJ1-1, with D perhaps matching TRBD1 (6 bases). V was clipped by 0 bases and J by 1 base, with 7 bases between them. The CDR3 spans 14 residues. Germline loops: CDR1 SGHRS, CDR2 YFSETQ. CDR3 DNA: TGCGCCAGCAGCTTGGACAGGGCGAACACTGAAGCTTTCTTT. This translates into CASSLDRANTEAFF.

This clonotype has only one observation. V is TRBV10-3 and J is TRBJ2-7; perhaps TRBD1 as D (5 bases). The CDR3 runs to 13 residues. The V gene lost 3 bases and the J gene lost 3 bases, with 9 bases spanning the gap. Germline lookup yields CDR1 ENHRY and CDR2 SYGVKD. DNA for the CDR3: TGTGCCATCAGTGATGACAGCGTCTACGAGCAGTACTTC. Translated: CAISDDSVYEQYF.

The chain is built from TRBV7-8 and TRBJ1-2, with 8 bases identical to TRBD1. Germline trimming cut 0 bases from V and 8 bases from J; bases unmatched to any gene: 11. The CDR3 spans 16 residues. CDR1 is SGHVS and CDR2 is FQNEAQ in the germline V gene. In DNA form, the CDR3 reads TGTGCCAGCAGCTTAGCGAGTATAGACAGGGGTCACGGCTACACCTTC. Amino acids: CASSLASIDRGHGYTF.

Comments on this clonotype: The junction departs from the called germline gene at one end, perhaps through a read error. The rearrangement uses TRBV5-1 and TRBJ2-1; D ambiguous. Looked up from germline, CDR1 is SGHRS and CDR2 is YFSETQ. The CDR3 covers 15 residues. The CDR3 region is CASSLVTGAYDEQFF. CDR3 in DNA: TGCGCCAGCAGCTTGGTCACGGGCGCCTACGATGAGCAGTTCTTC.

V is TRBV24-1 and J is TRBJ2-1; D not resolved. The length of the CDR3 is 12 residues. CDR1 and CDR2 (germline): KGHDR, SFDVKD. Between the trimmed V and J ends, which lost 1 base and 11 bases, there was a span of 8 bases. CDR3 amino acids: CATSDFGGKQFF. The CDR3 DNA reads as TGTGCCACCAGTGATTTTGGTGGGAAGCAGTTCTTC.

In this sample, this clonotype turned up a few times. The V call is TRBV15, the J call TRBJ1-2; TRBD1 agrees at 8 bases. From germline, CDR1 is LNHNV and CDR2 YYDKDF (reference sequence). V dropped 8 bases and J dropped 8; count of bases not matched to a gene: 13. There are 14 residues in the CDR3. CDR3 in amino acids: CATGEDRGYGGYTF. CDR3 DNA: TGTGCCACCGGTGAAGACAGGGGATATGGAGGCTACACCTTC.

The chain is built from TRBV30 and TRBJ1-2; D gene ambiguous. Trimming removed 5 bases from V and 8 bases from J, with 21 bases in between. The CDR3 consists of 14 residues. Germline-derived CDR1 and CDR2 are GTSNPN and SVGIG (reference sequence). The CDR3: CAWVVEGPTYGYTF. In DNA form, the CDR3 reads TGTGCCTGGGTAGTCGAAGGGCCGACCTACGGCTACACCTTC.

This chain uses TRBV12-3 or TRBV12-4 with TRBJ2-7; TRBD1 matches at 7 bases. This CDR3 spans 15 amino acids. After removal of 7 bases from V and 5 bases from J, the junction contained 14 bases not matched to a gene. This CDR3 reads CASTPSGTVTDEQYF. In DNA form, the CDR3 reads TGTGCCAGCACTCCCTCCGGGACAGTTACTGACGAGCAGTACTTC.

This clonotype was counted a few times. This rearrangement joins TRBV5-6 to TRBJ2-1; D gene ambiguous. V was clipped by 7 bases and J by 8 bases, with 13 bases between them. The CDR3 length is 12 residues. Germline V gene sequence: CDR1 SGHDT, CDR2 YYEEEE. The CDR3 DNA reads as TGTGCCAGCTCAACTGGGTTGGATGAGCAGTTCTTC. Translated, it gives CASSTGLDEQFF.

The rearrangement joins TRBV9 to TRBJ2-1; perhaps TRBD2 as D (7 bases). The CDR3 is 15 amino acids. V dropped 4 bases and J dropped 3 bases, with 14 bases sitting between them. CDR1 is SGDLS, CDR2 YYNGEE, per germline. The CDR3 coding sequence is TGTGCCAGCAGCTCTTGGGGAGGGGGCTACAATGAGCAGTTCTTC. The encoded protein is CASSSWGGGYNEQFF. The variable domain in full, completed from reference TRBV9 and TRBJ2-1, reads DSGVTQTPKHLITATGQRVTLRCSPRSGDLSVYWYQQSLDQGLQFLIQYYNGEERAKGNILERFSAQQFPDLHSELNLSSLELGDSALYFCASSSWGGGYNEQFFGPGTRLTVL.

The chain combines TRBV5-1 with TRBJ1-1; TRBD1 aligns across 9 bases. Germline V gene lookup returns CDR1 SGHRS and CDR2 YFSETQ. The CDR3 has 16 amino acids. Trimming took 2 bases from V and 0 from J; bases not matched to a gene: 5. The CDR3 coding sequence is TGCGCCAGCAGCTTACAGGGGGCAGGGATGAACACTGAAGCTTTCTTT. This sequence encodes CASSLQGAGMNTEAFF.

J is TRBJ2-1 and V is TRBV12-5; D unresolved. Trimming removed 0 bases from V and 9 bases from J, with 9 bases in between. In germline, CDR1 is LGHNT, CDR2 FRNRAP. CDR3 length equals 13 residues. The CDR3 region is CASGLVIPAEQFF. DNA of the CDR3: TGTGCTAGTGGTTTGGTCATCCCGGCTGAGCAGTTCTTC. Full variable domain (remainder filled in from reference TRBV12-5 and TRBJ2-1): DARVTQTPRHKVTEMGQEVTMRCQPILGHNTVFWYRQTMMQGLELLAYFRNRAPLDDSGMPKDRFSAEMPDATLATLKIQPSEPRDSAVYFCASGLVIPAEQFFGPGTRLTVL.

This clonotype was counted between two and nine times. The chain couples TRBV7-2 to TRBJ2-1; TRBD1 might be the D (5 bases). V was pared by 1 base and J by 7 bases, with 8 bases between. Germline CDR1 and CDR2: SGHTA and FQGNSA. The CDR3 is 13 amino acids. In DNA form, the CDR3 reads TGTGCCAGCAGCTTAGGCAGGGAAAATGAGCAGTTCTTC. Its protein is CASSLGRENEQFF.

This clonotype was detected only a few times. The genes are TRBV12-3 or TRBV12-4 and TRBJ1-2; D is ambiguous. Trimming removed 3 bases at V and 9 bases at J, with 14 bases between. The CDR3 has 13 amino acids. The CDR3: CASSFSEGLSYTF. CDR3 DNA: TGTGCCAGCAGTTTTAGTGAGGGATTGAGCTACACCTTC.